A selection of T cell receptor beta chains follows, all from one sample in a study of molecular identifiers for immune sequencing clone quantification. In TCRdb, the PCR reads were re-called with MiXCR into one record per CDR3 protein. This sample has roughly 12,000 distinct CDR3 sequences, with roughly 15% found just once. Specimen: naive CD8+ T cells from blood, with Jurkat cell RNA spiked in. The receptor source for this set is a human donor in good health. Some libraries in this study had Jurkat cell RNA spiked in. Both conserved end residues are part of each CDR3. The order of the fields is clone size, V gene, J gene, D gene, CDR3 DNA, CDR3 protein. The D gene is left open where the match is weak. Not all rows give a size; the values are once, few, many and, for expanded clones, a class.

many	TRBV20-1	TRBJ1-5	NA	TGCAGTGCTAGAGATCGGGGCAGGGGAGATCAGCCCCAGCATTTT	CSARDRGRGDQPQHF
medium-sized	TRBV27	TRBJ2-3	NA	TGTGCCAGCAGTCCTTTCCCTTGGGATATATCCACAGATACGCAGTATTTT	CASSPFPWDISTDTQYF
many	TRBV27	TRBJ2-7	TRBD1	TGTGCCAGCAGTCGGACAGGGGAAACCTACGAGCAGTACTTC	CASSRTGETYEQYF
medium-sized	TRBV7-2	TRBJ1-5	NA	TGTGCCAGCAGCTTAGAAGCTTATAGCAATCAGCCCCAGCATTTT	CASSLEAYSNQPQHF
medium-sized	TRBV7-9	TRBJ1-1	NA	TGTGCCAGCAGCTTAGTTCTCCCGGTGAACACTGAAGCTTTCTTT	CASSLVLPVNTEAFF
NA	TRBV12-3/TRBV12-4	TRBJ2-3	NA	TGTGCCAGCAGTTTAGTCTTTTCTTCTGGGGTCTGGTATACGCAGTATTTT	CASSLVFSSGVWYTQYF
few	TRBV12-3/TRBV12-4	TRBJ1-1	NA	TGTGCCAGCAGCAGGGGACACCAGAACACTGAAGCTTTCTTT	CASSRGHQNTEAFF
medium-sized	TRBV4-1	TRBJ2-1	TRBD1	TGCGCCAGCAGATGGACAGGGGGGGATGAGCAGTTCTTC	CASRWTGGDEQFF
many	TRBV27	TRBJ2-1	TRBD2	TGTGCCAGCAGTTCTTTTAAGGCGGGAGTCATTAATGAGCAGTTCTTC	CASSSFKAGVINEQFF
many	TRBV19	TRBJ2-3	NA	TGTGCCAGTGGAGCGGTAAGCACAGATACGCAGTATTTT	CASGAVSTDTQYF
NA	TRBV6-5	TRBJ2-5	TRBD2	TGTGCCAGCAGCCGGAATCCCTATCCCGCAGACTCGGGGGGGGAGACCCAGTACTTC	CASSRNPYPADSGGETQYF
many	TRBV7-9	TRBJ2-7	NA	TGTGCCAGCAGCTTAGCGGTAGCGGCCCCCTACGAGCAGTACTTC	CASSLAVAAPYEQYF
many	TRBV2	TRBJ1-2	TRBD1	TGTGCCCTACAGGGGGCGAACATCTATGGCTACACCTTC	CALQGANIYGYTF
many	TRBV9	TRBJ1-1	NA	TGTGCCAGCAGCCCCTGGGAAACCACAGGGAATACTGAAGCTTTCTTT	CASSPWETTGNTEAFF
many	TRBV11-2	TRBJ2-7	NA	TGTGCCAGCAGCTTACTCGCCGACGAGCAGTACTTC	CASSLLADEQYF
NA	TRBV2	TRBJ2-1	NA	TGTGCCAGCAGGAGTACCTTGGAGTATGAGCAGTTCTTC	CASRSTLEYEQFF